This T cell receptor beta chain is from a study of CD8 T cells in ankylosing spondylitis. The CDR3 totals 15 residues. CDR1 SGHTA and CDR2 FQGNSA come from the germline V gene. V was shortened by 2 bases and J by 2 bases, with 11 bases between the two germline ends. This clonotype was observed at least ten times. The antigen remains unidentified. Study-wide results and caveats: In ankylosing spondylitis blood, a motif of several highly homologous TCR beta variants appeared characteristic.

TCRdb passed the 5' RACE reads through MiXCR, listing each CDR3 protein once. Of about 510,000 distinct CDR3 sequences in the sample, approximately 5% were seen once. The specimen was blood, either unsorted or a sorted T cell fraction (not recorded which). V usage is TRBV7-2 and J usage is TRBJ2-3; tentatively, D is TRBD2 (6 bases). This clonotype was obtained from a male donor with ankylosing spondylitis. The chain's CDR3 is CASSLRSGVTDTQYF. Here the CDR3 DNA reads TGTGCCAGCAGCTTAAGGTCGGGAGTCACAGATACGCAGTATTTT.